The 4 T cell receptor beta chains reported below all come from one sample, sequenced in a study of blood T cell repertoires in COVID-19 (dated by TCRdb to 2020 to 2021). The library relied on the immunoSEQ multiplex PCR assay. Here the immuneACCESS table is served through TCRdb, limited to in-frame sequences with V and J called. Missing clones are a known gap in these copies; in checked studies unresolved V genes cover under half, and the rest lacks a known reason. The sample data list roughly 300,000 clones, and 83% of these were observed just once. The top ten clonotypes cover approximately 9% of the sample. The sample taken for sequencing was peripheral blood. These receptors were collected from a woman aged 45-60 years who had recovered from COVID-19.

This chain links TRBV6-5 with TRBJ2-1; 8 bases are a match to TRBD2. The V segment lost 11 bases and the J segment 9 bases; nucleotides outside the gene matches: 6. Germline CDR1 and CDR2: MNHEY and SVGAGI. The length of the CDR3 is 11 residues. CDR3 sequence (DNA): TGTGCCGCGGGGGGTACTGGTGAGCAGTTCTTC. It is translated as CAAGGTGEQFF.

The J gene is TRBJ2-2, the V gene TRBV6-2 or TRBV6-3; weak D call: TRBD2 (6 bases). CDR3 length equals 15 residues. CDR1 is MNHEY, CDR2 SVGEGT, per germline. With 4 bases removed from V and 1 base from J, the gap between germline ends came to 10 bases. This chain's CDR3 is CASSFQRVNTGELFF. The CDR3 DNA sequence: TGTGCCAGCAGTTTCCAGCGGGTGAACACCGGGGAGCTGTTTTTT.

V and J are TRBV14 and TRBJ2-3; TRBD1 might be the D (5 bases). Per the germline V gene, CDR1 is SGHDN and CDR2 is FVKESK. CDR3 length: 15 residues. V lost 1 base and J 3 bases, leaving 11 bases between the germline ends. The chain's CDR3 is CASSQGGKGTDTQYF. The DNA of the CDR3 is TGTGCCAGCAGCCAAGGGGGAAAGGGGACAGATACGCAGTATTTT. The full variable domain, rest sourced from reference TRBV14 and TRBJ2-3, is EAGVTQFPSHSVIEKGQTVTLRCDPISGHDNLYWYRRVMGKEIKFLLHFVKESKQDESGMPNNRFLAERTGGTYSTLKVQPAELEDSGVYFCASSQGGKGTDTQYFGPGTRLTVL.

This clone appeared once. The genes are TRBV7-6 and TRBJ2-2, with no clear D. The V end lost 1 base, the J end lost 1 base, and 7 bases lay between the germline ends. Per germline, CDR1 SGHVS and CDR2 FNYEAQ. The CDR3 spans 15 residues. The DNA of the CDR3 is TGTGCCAGCAGCTTAGATGGAGAGAACACCGGGGAGCTGTTTTTT. Protein sequence: CASSLDGENTGELFF.